This T cell receptor (beta chain) emerged from a study of blood T cells in healthy people across ages. CDR3 length: 15 residues. Germline V CDR1 and CDR2: SGHTA, FQGNSA. Deletions cut 5 bases from V and 8 bases from J, with 18 bases between. The authors ran a second PCR of about 6 to 11 cycles using a sample-barcoded 5' primer and a J-beta primer mix. Each cDNA molecule received a tag from a template-switch adaptor that had 12 random nucleotides. TCRdb reprocessed the 5' RACE reads via MiXCR and lists one record per CDR3 protein. Here the sample spans 700,000 to 950,000 distinct CDR3 sequences, 40% to 45% being singletons. Caucasian individuals from Russia who were healthy and aged roughly 6 to 90 acted as donors.

This chain links TRBV7-2 with TRBJ1-4, with no clear D. Sequenced sample: blood. The clonotype comes from a woman in her sixties in good health. The CDR3 coding sequence is TGTGCCAGCAGCCCCCGGACCGGGAGGGTGGAAAAACTGTTTTTT. As protein: CASSPRTGRVEKLFF.